Reported below is one T cell receptor beta chain. Its antigen is still unknown. Within the ViraFEST assay, antigen-specific CD4+ T cells underwent expansion with viral peptide pools prior to sequencing. CD4+ T cells were isolated after around 10 days of culture. Nucleocapsid antibody tests were negative, and the vaccine recipients had no prior SARS-CoV-2 infection. Cultures used fewer than 2.5 million PBMC per well, 9.5 to 10 IU/ml IL-2 and about 10 ug/ml peptides. IL-2 medium was substituted for half the medium on days 3 and 7. Germline V gives CDR1 SNHLY, CDR2 FYNNEI. This CDR3 has 13 residues. V was clipped by 5 bases and J by 3 bases; unmatched bases: 2. This record comes from a study of vaccination effects on CD4 cells after COVID-19. Findings and limits, study-wide: In vaccinees who were healthy, merely 1 out of 255 vaccine-induced clones cross-reacted with common cold coronaviruses.

Here immunoSEQ multiplex PCR was the method, and the copy in TCRdb shows in-frame clones only, minus some. The sample lists some 69,000 clones, approximately 75% occurring once. V and J are TRBV2 and TRBJ1-2, with 8 bases matching TRBD1. This TCR came from a human donor who received a COVID-19 vaccine. Sequencing was performed on CD4+ T cells from PBMCs cultured with HCoV-NL63 spike peptides, taken before COVID-19 vaccination. CDR3 nucleotide sequence: TGTGCCAGCAGTTCGACAGGGGACTATGGCTACACCTTC. The encoded protein is CASSSTGDYGYTF. Combining the CDR3 with reference TRBV2 and TRBJ1-2 gives the whole variable domain EPEVTQTPSHQVTQMGQEVILRCVPISNHLYFYWYRQILGQKVEFLVSFYNNEISEKSEIFDDQFSVERPDGSNFTLKIRSTKLEDSAMYFCASSSTGDYGYTFGSGTRLTVV.